This T cell receptor beta chain is from a study of T cells in Graves' hyperthyroidism and ophthalmopathy. Findings and caveats of the study: Blood also contained most expanded thyroid clonotypes above 0.001.

This clonotype was seen at least ten times. Its antigen is as yet unknown. Trimming left V 4 bases short and J 3 bases short, with 11 bases between. CDR1 and CDR2 from the germline V gene are SGHRS and YFSETQ. The CDR3 runs to 13 residues. Each person with ophthalmopathy scored at least 3 on the Clinical Activity Score, reached NOSPECS grade 4 or higher, and had been ill under 3 months. RNA transcripts yielded amplified TCR beta CDR3 regions. A first-round RT-PCR of the TCR CDR3 used the HTBI primer set. Using its own MiXCR run on the multiplex PCR reads, TCRdb lists one record per CDR3 protein. The repertoire consists of 350,000 to 400,000 distinct CDR3 sequences, with about a fifth occurring once and the leading ten covering 35% to 50%.

The J gene is TRBJ2-7, the V gene TRBV5-1; D is perhaps TRBD1 or TRBD2 (5 bases each). Sequenced sample: blood. The TCR comes from a man between 18 and 35 years old with Graves' ophthalmopathy. The CDR3 loop reads CASSRDGFYEQYF. CDR3 coding DNA: TGCGCCAGCAGCAGGGACGGGTTCTACGAGCAGTACTTC.